The 11 T cell receptor beta chains below come from one sample, sequenced in a study of identifying expanded T cells in peripheral blood. The assay was immunoSEQ multiplex PCR, and TCRdb's table has in-frame clones only and misses some. The sample carries about 110,000 clones, 85% to 90% recorded once. The sample taken for sequencing was blood. The receptor set was obtained from a person between 18 and 70 years old in good health.

The J gene is TRBJ2-5, the V gene TRBV5-1; TRBD1 might be the D (6 bases). The CDR3 covers 15 residues. V was clipped by 1 base and J by 1 base, with 11 bases between them. CDR1 SGHRS and CDR2 YFSETQ come from the germline V gene. The CDR3 loop reads CASSLWGQPQETQYF. The CDR3 DNA reads as TGCGCCAGCAGCTTGTGGGGGCAGCCCCAAGAGACCCAGTACTTC. The entire variable domain, with the rest obtained from reference TRBV5-1 and TRBJ2-5, is as follows: KAGVTQTPRYLIKTRGQQVTLSCSPISGHRSVSWYQQTPGQGLQFLFEYFSETQRNKGNFPGRFSGRQFSNSRSEMNVSTLELGDSALYLCASSLWGQPQETQYFGPGTRLLVL.

CDR3 nucleotides: TGTGCCAGCAGCCTGGACAGTCCCTACGAGCAGTACTTC. Protein: CASSLDSPYEQYF. The chain carries TRBV5-4 and TRBJ2-7; a weak D match, TRBD1 (6 bases). Germline assignment: CDR1 SGHNT and CDR2 YYREEE (reference sequence). Trimming stripped 4 bases from V and 2 bases from J, with 10 bases between. This CDR3 is 13 amino acids long.

The rearrangement uses TRBV29-1 and TRBJ1-2; 8 positions match TRBD1. V dropped 7 bases and J dropped 8; count of bases not matched to a gene: 12. CDR1 and CDR2 (germline): SQVTM, ANQGSEA. The length of the CDR3 is 13 residues. CDR3 sequence reads: CSARGQGHGGYTF. CDR3 DNA: TGCAGCGCGCGCGGACAGGGCCATGGGGGCTACACCTTC.

The rearrangement uses TRBV7-9 and TRBJ2-2, with unresolved D. Per germline, CDR1 SEHNR and CDR2 FQNEAQ (reference sequence). With 7 bases removed from V and 0 bases from J, the gap between germline ends came to 12 bases. The CDR3 has 15 residues. The CDR3 bases are TGTGCCAGCAAAGACGGTAGGGCGAACACCGGGGAGCTGTTTTTT. Translating gives CASKDGRANTGELFF.

The chain couples TRBV27 to TRBJ2-3; TRBD1 aligns across 8 bases. CDR3 length: 15 amino acids. Germline V lookup: CDR1 MNHEY, CDR2 SMNVEV (reference sequence). The V segment lost 6 bases and the J segment 4 bases; nucleotides outside the gene matches: 9. The CDR3 coding sequence is TGTGCCAGCAGAGACCAGGGGGCTTACGCAGATACGCAGTATTTT. It encodes CASRDQGAYADTQYF.

V is TRBV7-9 and J is TRBJ2-1, with a weak D call TRBD2 (6 bases). Per the germline V gene, CDR1 is SEHNR and CDR2 is FQNEAQ (reference sequence). V lost 1 base and J lost 16, with 17 bases in between. There are 13 residues in the CDR3. The CDR3 loop is CASSLDLAAGRFF. DNA for the CDR3: TGTGCCAGCAGCTTAGATCTGGCTGCGGGGAGATTCTTC. The full variable domain, completed using reference TRBV7-9 and TRBJ2-1, is DTGVSQNPRHKITKRGQNVTFRCDPISEHNRLYWYRQTLGQGPEFLTYFQNEAQLEKSRLLSDRFSAERPKGSFSTLEIQRTEQGDSAMYLCASSLDLAAGRFFGPGTRLTVL.

This CDR3 reads CASSFIGTLQYEQYF. The CDR3 region has the DNA TGTGCCAGCAGTTTCATAGGGACCCTACAATACGAGCAGTACTTC. This sequence joins TRBV28 and TRBJ2-7; D could derive from TRBD1 or TRBD2 (5 bases each). The CDR3 sequence is 15 residues long. Trimming cost V 3 bases and J 4 bases, with 16 bases left between them. Per germline, CDR1 MDHEN and CDR2 SYDVKM. Complete variable domain (other parts from reference TRBV28 and TRBJ2-7): DVKVTQSSRYLVKRTGEKVFLECVQDMDHENMFWYRQDPGLGLRLIYFSYDVKMKEKGDIPEGYSVSREKKERFSLILESASTNQTSMYLCASSFIGTLQYEQYFGPGTRLTVT.

This rearrangement joins TRBV19 to TRBJ2-3, with D tentatively TRBD2 (7 bases). Germline lookup yields CDR1 LNHDA and CDR2 SQIVND (reference sequence). Trimming pared 6 bases from V and 0 bases from J, leaving 10 bases between. CDR3 length equals 14 residues. CDR3 protein: CASSRGASTDTQYF. The CDR3 bases are TGTGCCAGTAGCCGGGGGGCCAGCACAGATACGCAGTATTTT.

The chain recombines TRBV5-1 with TRBJ2-5; possibly TRBD1 for D (7 bases). Germline V gene sequence: CDR1 SGHRS, CDR2 YFSETQ. There are 14 residues in the CDR3. Trimming removed 7 bases at V and 2 bases at J, with 15 bases between. In nucleotides, the CDR3 is TGCGCCAGCCGACAGCAGGGGGGACAAGAGACCCAGTACTTC. Residues: CASRQQGGQETQYF. Looking up the rest from reference TRBV5-1 and TRBJ2-5 gives the full variable domain: KAGVTQTPRYLIKTRGQQVTLSCSPISGHRSVSWYQQTPGQGLQFLFEYFSETQRNKGNFPGRFSGRQFSNSRSEMNVSTLELGDSALYLCASRQQGGQETQYFGPGTRLLVL.

The chain carries TRBV19 and TRBJ1-2, with D unresolved. The CDR3 spans 14 residues. CDR1 LNHDA and CDR2 SQIVND come from the germline V gene (reference sequence). Trimming stripped 3 bases from V and 8 bases from J, with 16 bases between. The CDR3 DNA follows: TGTGCCAGTAGTATCCCCGGTCCCCCCACCGGCTACACCTTC. It is translated as CASSIPGPPTGYTF.

V usage is TRBV14 and J usage is TRBJ2-7, with 10 bases aligning to TRBD1. The CDR3 length is 16 residues. Germline values: CDR1 SGHDN, CDR2 FVKESK. The trim removed 0 bases at V and 2 bases at J, leaving 4 bases unmatched. DNA of the CDR3: TGTGCCAGCAGCCAAGATCTCGGGACAGGGGCCTACGAGCAGTACTTC. It encodes CASSQDLGTGAYEQYF.